Below are 13 T cell receptor beta chains sequenced from a single sample in a study of blood T cell repertoires in COVID-19. This table comes from immunoSEQ multiplex PCR, and its TCRdb copy is limited to in-frame clones, with some not included. This table has roughly 250,000 clones, just under 85% appearing once. The sample was peripheral blood. These receptor sequences come from a woman over 75 with acute or convalescent COVID-19.

Of note for this clone: Other DNA sequences in this sample translate to the same CDR3. The rearrangement uses TRBV5-1 and TRBJ1-1; TRBD1 might be the D (5 bases). V lost 4 bases and J lost 2, with 12 bases in between. The CDR3 has 14 amino acids. Germline lookup yields CDR1 SGHRS and CDR2 YFSETQ. CDR3 bases: TGCGCCAGCAGCGCCCAGGGCGGCAACACTGAAGCTTTCTTT. Protein: CASSAQGGNTEAFF.

This chain connects TRBV28 to TRBJ1-6, with D possibly matching TRBD1 (5 bases). The CDR3 is 15 amino acids. V lost 7 bases to trimming and J lost 6 bases, with 16 bases between them. Germline V CDR1 and CDR2: MDHEN, SYDVKM. The CDR3 loop is CASTRGGIGNSPLHF. In DNA form, the CDR3 reads TGTGCCAGCACCCGGGGGGGAATCGGTAATTCACCCCTCCACTTT.

This chain connects TRBV6-6 to TRBJ1-5; weak D call: TRBD1 (5 bases). Looked up from germline, CDR1 is MNHNY and CDR2 is SVGAGI (reference sequence). The CDR3 totals 15 residues. V lost 0 bases and J 4 bases, leaving 10 bases between the germline ends. CDR3 region: CASSYSAGTNQPQHF. The CDR3 coding sequence is TGTGCCAGCAGTTACTCGGCAGGGACTAATCAGCCCCAGCATTTT.

V is TRBV28 and J is TRBJ1-1, with a weak D call TRBD1 (5 bases). From germline, CDR1 is MDHEN and CDR2 SYDVKM. This CDR3 is 11 amino acids long. V gave up 7 bases and J gave up 11 bases, with 14 bases separating them. CDR3 nucleotide sequence: TGTGCCAGCACGGCGAGGGGAGGCGCTTTCTTT. Encoded protein: CASTARGGAFF.

The chain recombines TRBV28 with TRBJ2-7, with 7 nucleotides matching TRBD1. The CDR3 covers 14 residues. Trimming took 1 base from V and 6 from J; bases not matched to a gene: 6. Germline V gives CDR1 MDHEN, CDR2 SYDVKM. CDR3 DNA: TGTGCCAGCAGTTTATTGGCAGGGGGTGGCGAGCAGTACTTC. Protein: CASSLLAGGGEQYF.

The CDR3 loop is CASSLGTGVEAFF. CDR3 sequence (DNA): TGTGCCAGCAGCTTGGGGACAGGGGTTGAAGCTTTCTTT. This chain connects TRBV5-6 to TRBJ1-1, with 9 bases matching TRBD1. The CDR3 runs 13 residues. Trimming at V came to 0 bases and at J to 7 bases, leaving 1 base not matched to a gene. Germline CDR1 is SGHDT and CDR2 is YYEEEE.

This chain links TRBV3-1 (or the pseudogene TRBV3-2) with TRBJ2-3; 11 nucleotides agree with TRBD2. V shed 3 bases, J shed 0 bases, and the junction held 11 bases outside the gene matches. There are 19 residues in the CDR3. Germline V gene sequence: CDR1 LGHDT, CDR2 YNNKEL (reference sequence). The DNA of the CDR3 is TGTGCCAGCAGCCACCGCTGGGCTAGCGGGGGGAGGAGCACAGATACGCAGTATTTT. Its protein product is CASSHRWASGGRSTDTQYF.

This chain joins TRBV12-1 and TRBJ2-7; the table assigns TRBD1, which was not confirmed against the DNA. TRBV12-1 is designated a pseudogene. CDR3 length equals 16 residues. CDR3 residues: CASSLRWTGQTYEQYF. The CDR3 coding sequence is TGTGCCAGCAGCCTAAGATGGACAGGCCAAACCTACGAGCAGTACTTC.

The chain joins TRBV5-1 to TRBJ1-5, with D unclear. The germline V gene has CDR1 SGHRS and CDR2 YFSETQ. Trimming took off 4 bases at V and 0 bases at J, with 8 bases between the two ends. The CDR3 extends over 14 amino acids. CDR3 sequence (DNA): TGCGCCAGCAGCGAATCACATAGCAATCAGCCCCAGCATTTT. Protein sequence: CASSESHSNQPQHF.

This clone was seen once. This chain connects TRBV5-1 to TRBJ2-5, with 8 bases identical to TRBD1. This CDR3 region has 16 residues. Germline loops: CDR1 SGHRS, CDR2 YFSETQ. After removal of 4 bases from V and 4 bases from J, the junction contained 12 bases not matched to a gene. The CDR3 DNA is TGCGCCAGCAGCCCGTCACAGGGGGGTAGTAGAGAGACCCAGTACTTC. Translation gives CASSPSQGGSRETQYF. The full variable domain, rest sourced from reference TRBV5-1 and TRBJ2-5, is KAGVTQTPRYLIKTRGQQVTLSCSPISGHRSVSWYQQTPGQGLQFLFEYFSETQRNKGNFPGRFSGRQFSNSRSEMNVSTLELGDSALYLCASSPSQGGSRETQYFGPGTRLLVL.

This clone is a singleton in its sample. The chain combines TRBV3-1 (or the pseudogene TRBV3-2) with TRBJ1-4, with D uncertain. This CDR3 contains 14 residues. V lost 3 bases and J 8 bases, leaving 13 bases between the germline ends. The germline V gene has CDR1 LGHDT and CDR2 YNNKEL (reference sequence). In nucleotides, the CDR3 is TGTGCCAGCAGCCACGGTGCCGTCCAAGAAAAACTGTTTTTT. Translated, it gives CASSHGAVQEKLFF.

As to this clone: The same CDR3 can be traced to other DNA sequences in this sample. The V gene is TRBV28, the J gene TRBJ1-5, with a weak D call TRBD1 (6 bases). Germline CDR1 and CDR2: MDHEN and SYDVKM. V lost 5 bases and J 5 bases, leaving 10 bases between the germline ends. The CDR3 is 13 residues long. CDR3: CASSRRQDQPQHF. In DNA, the CDR3 is TGTGCCAGCAGTCGGCGACAGGATCAGCCCCAGCATTTT.

The chain uses TRBV10-3 and TRBJ2-3; 7 bases are shared with TRBD1. The CDR3 has 16 residues. Per the germline V gene, CDR1 is ENHRY and CDR2 is SYGVKD. After removal of 5 bases from V and 0 bases from J, the junction contained 8 bases not matched to a gene. The CDR3, as DNA: TGTGCCATCAGTAGAACGACAGGGAAAAGCACAGATACGCAGTATTTT. Translation: CAISRTTGKSTDTQYF.